Below, 24 T cell receptor beta chains from the same sample are listed, as sequenced in a study of technical replicates of blood from several donors. The protocol was immunoSEQ multiplex PCR, while the TCRdb copy is restricted to in-frame clones and leaves out a portion. The top ten clones hold under 0.3% of a sample with 80,000 to 90,000 clones, approximately 94% of them seen once. Sequenced sample: T cells isolated from PBMCs. The receptors derive from a human donor in good health.

In this sample, this clone turned up once. V is TRBV15 and J is TRBJ1-1; no firm D call. Trimming left V 0 bases short and J 9 bases short, with 14 bases between. Germline CDR1 and CDR2: LNHNV and YYDKDF (reference sequence). The CDR3 spans 14 residues. The CDR3: CATSREEGPSKAFF. The CDR3 DNA follows: TGTGCCACCAGCAGAGAGGAGGGCCCGTCGAAAGCTTTCTTT.

V and J are TRBV5-4 and TRBJ2-7; possible D gene TRBD1, 5 bases. This CDR3 is built from 16 residues. Trimming cost V 0 bases and J 2 bases, with 15 bases left between them. Germline lookup yields CDR1 SGHNT and CDR2 YYREEE (reference sequence). The CDR3: CASSLGGRSLTYEQYF. DNA for the CDR3: TGTGCCAGCAGCTTGGGGGGCAGGAGTCTTACCTACGAGCAGTACTTC.

The chain joins TRBV5-4 to TRBJ2-3; possibly TRBD1 for D (6 bases). Trimming left V 4 bases short and J 3 bases short, with 18 bases between. The CDR3 has 16 residues. In germline, CDR1 is SGHNT, CDR2 YYREEE (reference sequence). The DNA of the CDR3 is TGTGCCAGCAGCCTACTACGACAAAGGGGGACAGATACGCAGTATTTT. It encodes CASSLLRQRGTDTQYF.

The chain carries TRBV4-1 and TRBJ2-1, with 9 bases that match TRBD1. The CDR3 is 16 amino acids. The ends lost 1 base at V and 5 bases at J; junction bases unmatched: 6. Per germline, CDR1 MGHRA and CDR2 YSYEKL. The CDR3, as DNA: TGCGCCAGCAGCCAAGGACCCGGGACAGGGAACAATGAGCAGTTCTTC. The encoded protein is CASSQGPGTGNNEQFF.

This clone occurred a few times. The genes are TRBV4-1 and TRBJ1-1; D call uncertain. The CDR3 runs to 12 residues. Trimming removed 1 base at V and 2 bases at J, with 2 bases between. Germline V gene lookup returns CDR1 MGHRA and CDR2 YSYEKL. CDR3 nucleotide sequence: TGCGCCAGCAGCCAAGTAAACACTGAAGCTTTCTTT. Translated, it gives CASSQVNTEAFF.

The chain combines TRBV6-4 with TRBJ1-1, with D uncertain. CDR3 length: 14 amino acids. V was shortened by 6 bases and J by 2 bases, with 13 bases between the two germline ends. Germline V gives CDR1 MRHNA, CDR2 SNTAGT. The CDR3 DNA is TGTGCCAGCAGGCTTCATGGCAGTAACACTGAAGCTTTCTTT. Protein product: CASRLHGSNTEAFF.

V and J are TRBV27 and TRBJ2-3, with D possibly being TRBD1 (6 bases). The CDR3 extends over 14 amino acids. Germline-derived CDR1 and CDR2 are MNHEY and SMNVEV (reference sequence). Trimming stripped 5 bases from V and 2 bases from J, with 11 bases between. The CDR3 loop is CASSAQGYTDTQYF. In DNA, the CDR3 is TGTGCCAGCAGTGCACAGGGATACACAGATACGCAGTATTTT.

This clone appeared a single time. This chain connects TRBV11-2 to TRBJ1-1, with TRBD1 identical over 8 bases. This CDR3 region has 15 residues. Looked up from germline, CDR1 is SGHAT and CDR2 is FQNNGV. After removal of 5 bases from V and 4 bases from J, the junction contained 9 bases not matched to a gene. The CDR3 DNA follows: TGTGCCAGCAGCCGTTTACCCCAGGGGGCCACTGAAGCTTTCTTT. Its protein is CASSRLPQGATEAFF.

The chain has TRBV4-2 and TRBJ2-7; TRBD1 matches 11 bases. J was trimmed by 2 bases and V by 3 bases; bases with no gene match: 3. This CDR3 region has 15 residues. Germline CDR1 and CDR2: LGHNA and YNFKEQ. CDR3 sequence reads: CASSQGDRGAYEQYF. In DNA, the CDR3 is TGTGCCAGCAGCCAGGGGGACAGGGGGGCCTACGAGCAGTACTTC.

This clone came up a few times. The chain is built from TRBV6-5 and TRBJ1-1, with 8 bases fitting TRBD1. The germline V gene encodes CDR1 MNHEY and CDR2 SVGAGI. The CDR3 has 15 amino acids. The junction had 9 bases not matched to a gene; V was cut back by 4 bases and J by 5 bases. In DNA form, the CDR3 reads TGTGCCAGCAGTTCCCCAGGGGGCGTTGGAACTGAAGCTTTCTTT. The encoded protein is CASSSPGGVGTEAFF.

J is TRBJ1-2 and V is TRBV5-1; TRBD1 aligns across 9 bases. CDR1 SGHRS and CDR2 YFSETQ come from the germline V gene. This CDR3 has 16 amino acids. Unmatched junction bases numbered 12, after V lost 4 bases and J lost 5 bases. CDR3 sequence: CASSPLGAGQGYGYTF. CDR3 nucleotides: TGCGCCAGCAGCCCCCTCGGCGCGGGACAGGGATATGGCTACACCTTC.

The rearrangement joins TRBV11-2 to TRBJ1-1; D call uncertain. Germline V CDR1 and CDR2: SGHAT, FQNNGV. The CDR3 spans 16 residues. V was pared by 4 bases and J by 8 bases, with 23 bases between. CDR3 nucleotide sequence: TGTGCCAGCAGCTACGGGGTAGTGGCCTCGTCTCAAGAAGCTTTCTTT. As protein: CASSYGVVASSQEAFF.

This chain links TRBV25-1 with TRBJ1-1; 8 bases align to TRBD1. The CDR3 has 15 amino acids. The V gene's germline CDR1 is MGHDK and CDR2 SYGVNS. V lost 2 bases and J lost 10; bases outside the gene matches: 12. The CDR3 DNA is TGTGCCAGCAGTGAACCAGAGACAGGGGAAAGCAGAGCTTTCTTT. It yields the protein CASSEPETGESRAFF. Full variable domain (rest looked up from reference TRBV25-1 and TRBJ1-1): EADIYQTPRYLVIGTGKKITLECSQTMGHDKMYWYQQDPGMELHLIHYSYGVNSTEKGDLSSESTVSRIRTEHFPLTLESARPSHTSQYLCASSEPETGESRAFFGQGTRLTVV.

This clone was counted once. This chain connects TRBV19 to TRBJ1-2; 7 nucleotides match TRBD1. CDR1 and CDR2 from the germline V gene are LNHDA and SQIVND (reference sequence). The V segment lost 2 bases and the J segment 1 base; nucleotides outside the gene matches: 10. The CDR3 runs 17 residues. CDR3 protein: CASSIPGQVPFNYGYTF. In nucleotides, the CDR3 is TGTGCCAGTAGTATACCCGGACAGGTGCCCTTTAACTATGGCTACACCTTC.

The chain links TRBV15 to TRBJ2-1; D is possibly TRBD2 (6 bases). This CDR3 contains 15 residues. CDR1 and CDR2 from the germline V gene are LNHNV and YYDKDF (reference sequence). Trimming pared 0 bases from V and 5 bases from J, leaving 11 bases between. CDR3 region: CATSRDRDWDNEQFF. CDR3 nucleotides: TGTGCCACCAGCAGAGACCGGGACTGGGACAATGAGCAGTTCTTC.

Written as DNA, the CDR3 is TGTGCCAGCAGTTCTAGCGGGGGCCTCGACGAGCAGTACTTC. Its protein is CASSSSGGLDEQYF. This chain uses TRBV28 with TRBJ2-7; 10 bases match TRBD2. The CDR3 is 14 residues long. The germline CDR1 and CDR2 sequences are MDHEN and SYDVKM. The junction had 5 bases not matched to a gene; V was cut back by 4 bases and J by 5 bases.

This clone was counted a single time. The V call is TRBV5-1, the J call TRBJ2-3; TRBD1 aligns across 8 bases. V shed 4 bases and J 0 bases; nucleotides not matched to a gene: 4. Germline values: CDR1 SGHRS, CDR2 YFSETQ. The CDR3 loop spans 15 amino acids. CDR3 region: CASSKTGASTDTQYF. The CDR3 bases are TGCGCCAGCAGCAAGACAGGGGCCAGCACAGATACGCAGTATTTT.

The J gene is TRBJ2-5, the V gene TRBV6-5; 11 bases map to TRBD2. The V gene end was trimmed by 6 bases and the J gene end by 5 bases; junction bases not matched to a gene: 8. The germline CDR1 and CDR2 sequences are MNHEY and SVGAGI. The CDR3 extends over 15 amino acids. The CDR3: CASSRIAGGGETQYF. The CDR3 bases are TGTGCCAGCAGCCGCATAGCGGGAGGGGGTGAGACCCAGTACTTC.

The rearrangement uses TRBV7-3 and TRBJ1-2, with a weak D call TRBD1 (5 bases). Deletions cut 6 bases from V and 7 bases from J, with 15 bases between. Per the germline V gene, CDR1 is SGHTA and CDR2 is FQGTGA. This CDR3 contains 13 residues. CDR3 sequence reads: CASSSRRGGGYTF. For the CDR3, the DNA is TGTGCCAGCAGTTCCCGTCGGGGGGGTGGCTACACCTTC.

The V call is TRBV7-9, the J call TRBJ1-1, with D possibly matching TRBD1 (5 bases). Germline CDR1 is SEHNR and CDR2 is FQNEAQ (reference sequence). The CDR3 loop spans 12 amino acids. V was clipped by 5 bases and J by 4 bases, with 8 bases between them. The CDR3 is CASSPTATEAFF. The CDR3 nucleotides are TGTGCCAGCAGCCCGACAGCCACTGAAGCTTTCTTT.

V gene TRBV25-1 combines with J gene TRBJ1-3, with D possibly TRBD1 on 5 matching bases. Trimming left V 4 bases short and J 0 bases short, with 13 bases between. This CDR3 is 16 amino acids long. From germline, CDR1 is MGHDK and CDR2 SYGVNS. CDR3 region: CASSGHTGRSGNTIYF. Written as DNA, the CDR3 is TGTGCCAGCAGTGGCCATACAGGACGCTCTGGAAACACCATATATTTT.

This chain joins TRBV28 and TRBJ1-5; D is unclear. CDR1 and CDR2 (germline): MDHEN, SYDVKM. The length of the CDR3 is 15 residues. Trimming took off 5 bases at V and 2 bases at J, with 13 bases between the two ends. The CDR3 here is CASSAEGEGNQPQHF. In DNA form, the CDR3 reads TGTGCCAGCAGTGCCGAGGGAGAGGGCAATCAGCCCCAGCATTTT.

V is TRBV19 and J is TRBJ1-5, with 8 positions matching TRBD1. There are 14 residues in the CDR3. Trimming at V came to 9 bases and at J to 6 bases, leaving 10 bases not matched to a gene. Per germline, CDR1 LNHDA and CDR2 SQIVND (reference sequence). CDR3 region: CASNSDRGPQPQHF. The DNA for the CDR3 is TGTGCCAGCAACTCAGACAGGGGTCCTCAGCCCCAGCATTTT.

The rearrangement links TRBV6-6 to TRBJ1-2, with TRBD1 matching 8 bases. The CDR3 is 15 amino acids. Trimming took 5 bases from V and 0 from J; bases not matched to a gene: 5. CDR1 and CDR2 (germline): MNHNY, SVGAGI (reference sequence). The CDR3 reads CASSNYRGTNYGYTF. CDR3 sequence (DNA): TGTGCCAGCAGTAACTACAGGGGGACTAACTATGGCTACACCTTC.